This TCR beta chain is drawn from a study of OX40 agonist ivuxolimab in advanced cancers. Study in general: Ivuxolimab, which is an agonistic anti-OX40 (CD134) antibody, was administered to the patients. Earlier treatment with anti-PD-1, anti-PD-L1 or anti-CTLA-4 was permitted, and about 40% had received some. Study-level findings and limits: The study observed clonal expansion of CD4+ and CD8+ blood T cells by week 6 at 0.1 to 3.0 mg/kg. Low clonal expansion, among the lowest seen, marked partial responders at 0.1-3.0 mg/kg.

CDR1 is MNHNS and CDR2 is SASEGT in the germline V gene. V gave up 4 bases and J gave up 3 bases, with 4 bases separating them. The CDR3 totals 11 residues. The data were produced by immunoSEQ multiplex PCR, yet TCRdb's version contains in-frame clones alone and is incomplete. The table has roughly 30,000 clones, 88% seen once; the top ten hold 58%. Comment on this clone: Its specificity is unknown.

The chain links TRBV6-1 to TRBJ2-7; D unclear. This receptor was obtained from an adult with an advanced solid tumor such as melanoma, head and neck, liver or kidney cancer. The sequences come from CD4+ or CD8+ T cells sorted from blood, collected in a trial of the OX40 agonist ivuxolimab. The CDR3 sequence: CASSGGYEQYF. The CDR3 nucleotides read TGTGCCAGCAGTGGGGGCTACGAGCAGTACTTC.